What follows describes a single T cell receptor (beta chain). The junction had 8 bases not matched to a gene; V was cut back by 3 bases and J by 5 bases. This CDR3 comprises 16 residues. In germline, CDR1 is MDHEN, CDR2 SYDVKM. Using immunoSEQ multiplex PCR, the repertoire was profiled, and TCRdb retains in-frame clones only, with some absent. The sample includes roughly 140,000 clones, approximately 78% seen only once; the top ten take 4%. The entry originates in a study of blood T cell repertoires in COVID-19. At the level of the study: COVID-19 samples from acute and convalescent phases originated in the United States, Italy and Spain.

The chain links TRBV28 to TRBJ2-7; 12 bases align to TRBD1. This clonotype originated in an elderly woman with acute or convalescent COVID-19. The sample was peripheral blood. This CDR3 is CASSFAPGTGGDEQYF. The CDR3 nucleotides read TGTGCCAGCAGTTTTGCCCCGGGGACAGGGGGCGACGAGCAGTACTTC. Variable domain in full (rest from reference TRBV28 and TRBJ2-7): DVKVTQSSRYLVKRTGEKVFLECVQDMDHENMFWYRQDPGLGLRLIYFSYDVKMKEKGDIPEGYSVSREKKERFSLILESASTNQTSMYLCASSFAPGTGGDEQYFGPGTRLTVT.